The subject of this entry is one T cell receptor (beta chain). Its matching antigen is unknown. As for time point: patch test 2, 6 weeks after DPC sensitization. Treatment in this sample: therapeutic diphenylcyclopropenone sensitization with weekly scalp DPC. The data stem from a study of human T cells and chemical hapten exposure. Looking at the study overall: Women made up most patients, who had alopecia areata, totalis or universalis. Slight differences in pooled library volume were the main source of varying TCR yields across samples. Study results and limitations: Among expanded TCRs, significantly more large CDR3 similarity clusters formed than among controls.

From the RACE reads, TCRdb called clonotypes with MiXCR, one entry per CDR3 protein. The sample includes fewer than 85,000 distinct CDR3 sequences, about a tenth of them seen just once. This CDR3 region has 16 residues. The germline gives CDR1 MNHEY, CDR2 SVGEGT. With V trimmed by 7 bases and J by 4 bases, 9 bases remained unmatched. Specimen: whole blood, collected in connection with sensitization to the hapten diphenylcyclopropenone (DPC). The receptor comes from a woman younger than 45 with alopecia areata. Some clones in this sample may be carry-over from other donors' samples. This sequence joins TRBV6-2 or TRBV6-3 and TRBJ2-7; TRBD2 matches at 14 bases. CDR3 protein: CASNRPGTSGSYEQYF. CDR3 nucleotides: TGTGCCAGCAATCGACCCGGGACTAGCGGGAGTTACGAGCAGTACTTC.